The rows below give T cell receptor beta chains drawn from one sample of a study of T cell changes during pregnancy in multiple sclerosis. The protocol was immunoSEQ multiplex PCR, while the TCRdb copy is restricted to in-frame clones and leaves out a portion. The sample consists of more than 75,000 clones, 94% of them appearing once. Source: peripheral blood, taken in the third trimester of pregnancy. Receptors originate from a female donor with multiple sclerosis, enrolled in a pregnancy study. Each CDR3 is given with its conserved first and last residue. D genes are given only for firm matches. The size field is filled for only some rows; it gives once, few, many or a size class.

size	V	J	D	DNA	CDR3
.	TRBV2	TRBJ2-7	TRBD1	TGTGCCAGCAGAACCGGGACAGGGGTGTACGAGCAGTACTTC	CASRTGTGVYEQYF
.	TRBV7-9	TRBJ2-3	TRBD2	TGTGCCAGCAGCCTATTGGGGGGGAGCACAGATACGCAGTATTTT	CASSLLGGSTDTQYF
once	TRBV11-2	TRBJ2-7	.	TGTGCCAGCAGCTTCTACAGTTCCTACGAGCAGTACTTC	CASSFYSSYEQYF
.	TRBV14	TRBJ1-1	.	TGTGCCAGCAGCCAAGAAACAGGGTTTTCGTTCTGGCGGGACACTGAAGCTTTCTTT	CASSQETGFSFWRDTEAFF
.	TRBV7-3	TRBJ2-1	TRBD1	TGTGCCAGCAGTACCGGACAGGGGGCAATGAATGAGCAGTTCTTC	CASSTGQGAMNEQFF
.	TRBV6-4	TRBJ2-1	TRBD1	TGTGCCAGCAGTCAATCGACAGGGGTCCATGAGCAGTTCTTC	CASSQSTGVHEQFF
.	TRBV6-5	TRBJ1-1	.	TGTGCCAGCAGGCAGACAGGAGCGCTTGAAGCTTTCTTT	CASRQTGALEAFF
.	TRBV10-3	TRBJ2-7	.	TGTGCCATCAGTGAGTCGGGTCAGGGCTACGAGCAGTACTTC	CAISESGQGYEQYF
.	TRBV19	TRBJ2-2	.	TGTGCCTCAGGGGCCGCGAACACCGGGGAGCTGTTTTTT	CASGAANTGELFF
.	TRBV13	TRBJ2-1	TRBD2	TGTGCCAGCAGCTCCAAAACTAGCGGGGTTTACAATGAGCAGTTCTTC	CASSSKTSGVYNEQFF
.	TRBV6-5	TRBJ2-3	TRBD2	TGTGCCAGCAGTCGCCGCCTAGCGGCCACAGATACGCAGTATTTT	CASSRRLAATDTQYF
.	TRBV15	TRBJ2-3	TRBD1	TGTGCCACCAGCAGAAACGACAGGGTCGGGATTACAGATACGCAGTATTTT	CATSRNDRVGITDTQYF
.	TRBV5-1	TRBJ1-6	.	TGCGCCAGCAGCTTGGGCGATTCCTATAATTCACCCCTCCACTTT	CASSLGDSYNSPLHF
.	TRBV21-1	TRBJ2-3	.	TGTGCCAGCAGCAAAGGGGGGACAGGTGCCCGTACGCAGTATTTT	CASSKGGTGARTQYF
.	TRBV7-3	TRBJ2-7	.	TGTGCCAGCAGCTTATCCCGGGACACCGCCTACGAGCAGTACTTC	CASSLSRDTAYEQYF
.	TRBV11-2	TRBJ2-2	.	TGTGCCAGCAGCTTAGATTTGGGGACTTCGAACACCGGGGAGCTGTTTTTT	CASSLDLGTSNTGELFF
.	TRBV10-3	TRBJ1-1	.	TGTGCCATCAGTGGACAGGAAGACACTGAAGCTTTCTTT	CAISGQEDTEAFF
.	TRBV6-1	TRBJ2-7	.	TGTGCCAGCACGTCCTCCGAGCAGTACTTC	CASTSSEQYF
.	TRBV11-1	TRBJ2-6	.	TGTGCCAGCAGCTTATTCCCCTCGGTGATCTCTGGGGCCAACGTCCTGACTTTC	CASSLFPSVISGANVLTF
.	TRBV4-1	TRBJ1-5	TRBD1	TGCGCCAGCAGCCAGACAGGGAGTGGGGACAATCAGCCCCAGCATTTT	CASSQTGSGDNQPQHF
.	TRBV30	TRBJ1-2	TRBD1	TGTGCCTGGAGTGGACCTTGGCGGGACAGGGGGCGCGAAAGGCCCGGTAACTATGGCTACACCTTC	CAWSGPWRDRGRERPGNYGYTF
.	TRBV9	TRBJ1-2	TRBD1	TGTGCCAGCAGCATAGACTCCGGGACAGTGTATGGCTACACCTTC	CASSIDSGTVYGYTF
.	TRBV6-5	TRBJ1-4	.	TGTGCCAGCGCCGGTCTCTCCTTAAATGAAAAACTGTTTTTT	CASAGLSLNEKLFF
.	TRBV6-5	TRBJ2-5	TRBD1	TGTGCCAGCAGTCTACAGGGGGCCTCAGAGACCCAGTACTTC	CASSLQGASETQYF
.	TRBV5-4	TRBJ1-6	.	TGTGCCAGCAGCTTTATTGGGGGGAATTCACCCCTCCACTTT	CASSFIGGNSPLHF
.	TRBV7-8	TRBJ2-7	TRBD1	TGTGCCAGCAGCTTATATTGGACAGGGCCCTACGAGCAGTACTTC	CASSLYWTGPYEQYF
.	TRBV7-9	TRBJ1-2	TRBD1	TGTGCCAGCAGCCAAGCCGACAGGGGTGGGTACACCTTC	CASSQADRGGYTF
.	TRBV9	TRBJ2-1	.	TGTGCCAGCAGCGTAGAACAGATCAATGAGCAGTTCTTC	CASSVEQINEQFF
.	TRBV11-3	TRBJ2-5	TRBD1	TGTGCCAGCAGCTTGGGACAGAGCGAGACCCAGTACTTC	CASSLGQSETQYF
.	TRBV11-2	TRBJ2-7	TRBD1	TGTGCCAGCAGCTCGTATCGGGACAGGGCGTGGGAGCAGTACTTC	CASSSYRDRAWEQYF
.	TRBV7-9	TRBJ1-5	.	TGTGCCAGCAGCTTAGGTGGCTCTTCCAATCAGCCCCAGCATTTT	CASSLGGSSNQPQHF
.	TRBV28	TRBJ2-7	.	TGTGCCAGCAGTTTCGAGGGCTACGAGCAGTACTTC	CASSFEGYEQYF
.	TRBV11-1	TRBJ2-5	.	TGTGCCAGCAGCTTAACCCTCGGACTTGGTGAAGAGACCCAGTACTTC	CASSLTLGLGEETQYF
.	TRBV11-2	TRBJ2-1	.	TGTGCCAGCAGCTTAGAGGTTGGGTACAGAGTTGTTTTGAATGAGCAGTTCTTC	CASSLEVGYRVVLNEQFF
.	TRBV5-4	TRBJ2-7	TRBD1	TGTGCCAGCAGCTTCTGGGACAGGGTATGGGAGCAGTACTTC	CASSFWDRVWEQYF
.	TRBV9	TRBJ2-6	.	TGTGCCAGCAGCGGGCTCTCTGGGGCCAACGTCCTGACTTTC	CASSGLSGANVLTF
.	TRBV9	TRBJ1-2	.	TGTGCCAGCAGCGCCGACTATGGCTACACCTTC	CASSADYGYTF
.	TRBV7-9	TRBJ1-1	.	TGTGCCAGCAGCCTTAGAGGGCGGGGCACTGAAGCTTTCTTT	CASSLRGRGTEAFF
.	TRBV10-3	TRBJ2-3	.	TGTGCCATCAGTGAGTCAGTGATACAGGGTCTAGATACGCAGTATTTT	CAISESVIQGLDTQYF
.	TRBV13	TRBJ2-3	.	TGTGCCAGCAGCTTACCGTCTCGGGGAGTCACAGATACGCAGTATTTT	CASSLPSRGVTDTQYF
.	TRBV5-4	TRBJ2-3	.	TGTGCCAGCAGCTTGCCAGGGGACCGCACAGATACGCAGTATTTT	CASSLPGDRTDTQYF
.	TRBV5-8	TRBJ2-3	.	TGTGCCAGCAGCTTGGCCGTCACCCCTAGGTATAGCACAGATACGCAGTATTTT	CASSLAVTPRYSTDTQYF
.	TRBV6-5	TRBJ1-2	TRBD1	TGTGCCAGCAGTTACTTAACAGGGGGCGATGGCTACACCTTC	CASSYLTGGDGYTF
once	TRBV7-9	TRBJ1-2	TRBD1	TGTGCCAGCAGCTCCCCCGGGACAGGGGGCTCCTATGGCTACACCTTC	CASSSPGTGGSYGYTF
few	TRBV20-1	TRBJ1-1	.	TGCAGTGCTAGAGCCGGGTTTGGGGCTTTCTTT	CSARAGFGAFF
.	TRBV4-1	TRBJ2-2	.	TGCGCCAGCAGCCCTCGACAGGAGGCCGGGGAGCTGTTTTTT	CASSPRQEAGELFF
.	TRBV6-6	TRBJ2-1	TRBD1	TGTGCCAGCAGTGCCGGGACAGGATACAATGAGCAGTTCTTC	CASSAGTGYNEQFF
once	TRBV7-9	TRBJ2-1	.	TGTGCCAGCAGCTTAGCCGGGACTGTCAACAATGAGCAGTTCTTC	CASSLAGTVNNEQFF
.	TRBV7-9	TRBJ1-2	.	TGTGCCAGCAGACCTCCCATCAGGGTAAACTATGGCTACACCTTC	CASRPPIRVNYGYTF
.	TRBV30	TRBJ1-1	.	TGTGCCTGGAGTCCCCTCGGCACTGAAGCTTTCTTT	CAWSPLGTEAFF
.	TRBV29-1	TRBJ2-1	TRBD2	TGCAGCGTAGACATACCGGGACTATACAATGAGCAGTTCTTC	CSVDIPGLYNEQFF
.	TRBV18	TRBJ1-2	.	TGTGCCAGCTCACCAGGTTCCCTCCTATTTTACACCTTC	CASSPGSLLFYTF
.	TRBV5-5	TRBJ1-6	.	TGTGCCAGCAGCTTGCGGGTCCTTACGGATTCACCCCTCCACTTT	CASSLRVLTDSPLHF
.	TRBV18	TRBJ1-2	TRBD1	TGTGCCAGCTCACTCGGACAGGGGACAAACTATGGCTACACCTTC	CASSLGQGTNYGYTF
.	TRBV5-1	TRBJ2-7	.	TGCGCCAGCAGAATTTCGACAGGTGGATACGAGCAGTACTTC	CASRISTGGYEQYF
.	TRBV10-1	TRBJ2-3	.	TGCGCCAGCAGTGAAGGATGGGACACCGCAGATACGCAGTATTTT	CASSEGWDTADTQYF
few	TRBV29-1	TRBJ1-1	.	TGCAGCGTTGGCCGGGCTTTCTTT	CSVGRAFF